Listed below are T cell receptor beta chains from one sample, sequenced in a study of beta chain features in type 1 diabetes. The protocol was immunoSEQ multiplex PCR, while the TCRdb copy is restricted to in-frame clones and leaves out a portion. The table lists a few hundred thousand clones, more than 13% of them singletons. Sequenced input: naive CD4+ T cells from blood. Every receptor here comes from a woman between 18 and 29 years old in good health. Each CDR3 is given with its conserved first and last residue. The D gene is left open where the match is weak. A clone size is listed for some rows: how often the clone was seen (once, few, many), or a class if it is expanded.

>TRBJ1-1|few|-|TRBV5-6
TGTGCCAGCAGCCGTTTAACTGAAGCTTTCTTT
CASSRLTEAFF
>TRBJ1-1|few|-|TRBV30
TGTGCCTGGAGGTCCGGCGGGACGTACGTTTTCTTT
CAWRSGGTYVFF
>TRBJ2-7|few|-|TRBV5-1
TGCGCCAGCAGCTTGGAGCGACTCTACGAGCAGTACTTC
CASSLERLYEQYF
>TRBJ2-1|-|TRBD2|TRBV15
TGTGCCACCAGCGACGGAACGGGGGGTTACAATGAGCAGTTCTTC
CATSDGTGGYNEQFF
>TRBJ1-4|-|TRBD1|TRBV2
TGTGCCAGCAGTGCACAGGGACAGACTAATGAAAAACTGTTTTTT
CASSAQGQTNEKLFF
>TRBJ2-6|few|-|TRBV25-1
TGTGCCAGCAGTGAACACGGCTCTGGGGCCAACGTCCTGACTTTC
CASSEHGSGANVLTF
>TRBJ1-5|few|TRBD1|TRBV6-5
TGTGCCAGCAGACCAGACAGGGGCAATCAGCCCCAGCATTTT
CASRPDRGNQPQHF
>TRBJ2-7|few|TRBD2|TRBV29-1
TGCAGCGTCAGACTAGCGGGAATCTACGAGCAGTACTTC
CSVRLAGIYEQYF
>TRBJ1-1|-|TRBD1|TRBV18
TGTGCCAGCTCACCAGGGACAGGTCGGGAGGCCACTGAAGCTTTCTTT
CASSPGTGREATEAFF
>TRBJ2-5|few|-|TRBV5-1
TGCGCCAGCAGCTTGGCCAGGGTGCGGCACCAAGAGACCCAGTACTTC
CASSLARVRHQETQYF
>TRBJ2-7|few|-|TRBV30
TGTGCCTGGAGTACCCAGGGCGTCGAGCAGTACTTC
CAWSTQGVEQYF
>TRBJ2-1|few|TRBD1|TRBV7-2
TGTGCCAGCAGCCGGGACAGGGGATTCGTGAATGAGCAGTTCTTC
CASSRDRGFVNEQFF